The source of this TCR beta chain is a study of identical twins' blood T cells. The CDR3 is 10 amino acids. V shed 6 bases and J shed 8 bases, with 8 bases lying between them. Germline V gene lookup returns CDR1 DFQATT and CDR2 SNEGSKA (reference sequence). TCRdb reprocessed the 5' RACE reads via MiXCR and lists one record per CDR3 protein. The repertoire consists of 400,000 or so distinct CDR3 sequences, with roughly 30% occurring once and the leading ten covering about 6%. About this clonotype: Given a much more abundant clone one base away, this may be a read error.

This TCR derives from a woman aged 18-49 years in good health. What was sequenced was PBMCs. This chain connects TRBV20-1 to TRBJ2-1; the D is unclear. In DNA form, the CDR3 reads TGCAGTGCCGAGGACCATGAGCAGTTCTTC. The encoded protein is CSAEDHEQFF.